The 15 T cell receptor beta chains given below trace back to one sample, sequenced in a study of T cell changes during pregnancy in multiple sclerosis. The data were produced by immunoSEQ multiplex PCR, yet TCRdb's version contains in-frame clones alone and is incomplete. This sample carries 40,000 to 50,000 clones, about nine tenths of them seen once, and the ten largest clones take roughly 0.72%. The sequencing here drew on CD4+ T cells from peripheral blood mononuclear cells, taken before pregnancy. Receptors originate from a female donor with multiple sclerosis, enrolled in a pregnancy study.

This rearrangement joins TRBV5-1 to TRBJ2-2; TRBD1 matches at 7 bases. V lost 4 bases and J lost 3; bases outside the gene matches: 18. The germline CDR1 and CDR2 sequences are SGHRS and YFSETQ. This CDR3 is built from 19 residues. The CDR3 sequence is CASSKFKGMTGLDTGELFF. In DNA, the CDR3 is TGCGCCAGCAGCAAATTCAAGGGGATGACAGGGTTAGACACCGGGGAGCTGTTTTTT.

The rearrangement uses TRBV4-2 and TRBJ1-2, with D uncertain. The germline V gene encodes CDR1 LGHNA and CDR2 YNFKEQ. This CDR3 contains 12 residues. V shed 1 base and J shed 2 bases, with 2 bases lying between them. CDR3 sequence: CASSQANYGYTF. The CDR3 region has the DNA TGTGCCAGCAGCCAAGCGAACTATGGCTACACCTTC.

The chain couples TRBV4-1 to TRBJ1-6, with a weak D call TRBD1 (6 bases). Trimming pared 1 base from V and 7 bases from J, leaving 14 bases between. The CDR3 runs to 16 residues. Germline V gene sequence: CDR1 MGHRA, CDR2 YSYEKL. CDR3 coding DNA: TGCGCCAGCAGCCAAGTACAGGGTATGGGGAATTCACCCCTCCACTTT. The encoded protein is CASSQVQGMGNSPLHF.

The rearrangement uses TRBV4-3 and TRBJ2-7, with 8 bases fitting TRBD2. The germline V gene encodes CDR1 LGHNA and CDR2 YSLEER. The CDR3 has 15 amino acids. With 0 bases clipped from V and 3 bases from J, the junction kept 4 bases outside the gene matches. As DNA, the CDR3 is TGCGCCAGCAGCCAAGATAGCGGGGAGAACTACGAGCAGTACTTC. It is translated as CASSQDSGENYEQYF.

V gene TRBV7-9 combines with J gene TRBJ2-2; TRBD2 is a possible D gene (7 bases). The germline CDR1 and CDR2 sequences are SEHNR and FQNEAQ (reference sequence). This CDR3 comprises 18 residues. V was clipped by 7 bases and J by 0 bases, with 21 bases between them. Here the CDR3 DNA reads TGTGCCAGCAATCCCAGCAGGGCGGGGGCCCCGAACACCGGGGAGCTGTTTTTT. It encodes CASNPSRAGAPNTGELFF.

The CDR3 region has the DNA TGTGCCAGCAGCTTAGCGGGCCGGGGCTATGGCTACACCTTC. This translates into CASSLAGRGYGYTF. The chain joins TRBV11-2 to TRBJ1-2; unclear D gene. CDR3 length: 14 amino acids. Per germline, CDR1 SGHAT and CDR2 FQNNGV. V shed 1 base and J shed 4 bases, with 10 bases lying between them.

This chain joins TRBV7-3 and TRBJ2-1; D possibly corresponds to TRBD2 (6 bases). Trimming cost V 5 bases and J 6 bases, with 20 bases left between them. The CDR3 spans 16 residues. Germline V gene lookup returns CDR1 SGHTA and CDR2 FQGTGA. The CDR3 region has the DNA TGTGCCAGCAGCGCGCGGGGTGAGGGATATTTCAATGAGCAGTTCTTC. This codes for CASSARGEGYFNEQFF.

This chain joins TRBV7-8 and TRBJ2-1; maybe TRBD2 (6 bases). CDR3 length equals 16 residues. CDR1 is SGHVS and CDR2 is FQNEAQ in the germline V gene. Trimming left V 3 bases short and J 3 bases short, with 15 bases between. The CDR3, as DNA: TGTGCCAGCAGCTTCCCGGGACTGGCTATCTACAATGAGCAGTTCTTC. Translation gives CASSFPGLAIYNEQFF. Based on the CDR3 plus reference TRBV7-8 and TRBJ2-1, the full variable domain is GAGVSQSPRYKVAKRGQDVALRCDPISGHVSLFWYQQALGQGPEFLTYFQNEAQLDKSGLPSDRFFAERPEGSVSTLKIQRTQQEDSAVYLCASSFPGLAIYNEQFFGPGTRLTVL.

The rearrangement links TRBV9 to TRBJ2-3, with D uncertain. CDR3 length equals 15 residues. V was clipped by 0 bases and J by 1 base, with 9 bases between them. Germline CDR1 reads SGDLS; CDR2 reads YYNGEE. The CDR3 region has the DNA TGTGCCAGCAGCGTAGGAACAACAGGCACAGATACGCAGTATTTT. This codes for CASSVGTTGTDTQYF. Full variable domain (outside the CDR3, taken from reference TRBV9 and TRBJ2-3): DSGVTQTPKHLITATGQRVTLRCSPRSGDLSVYWYQQSLDQGLQFLIQYYNGEERAKGNILERFSAQQFPDLHSELNLSSLELGDSALYFCASSVGTTGTDTQYFGPGTRLTVL.

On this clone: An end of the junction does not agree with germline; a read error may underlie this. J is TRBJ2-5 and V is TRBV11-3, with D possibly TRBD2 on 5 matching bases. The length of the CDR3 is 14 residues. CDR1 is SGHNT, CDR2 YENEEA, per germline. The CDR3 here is CANSLGGIQETQYF. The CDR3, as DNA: TGTGCCAACAGCTTAGGAGGTATCCAGGAGACCCAGTACTTC. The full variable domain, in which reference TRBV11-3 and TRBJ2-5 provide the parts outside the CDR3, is EAGVVQSPRYKIIEKKQPVAFWCNPISGHNTLYWYLQNLGQGPELLIRYENEEAVDDSQLPKDRFSAERLKGVDSTLKIQPAELGDSAVYLCANSLGGIQETQYFGPGTRLLVL.

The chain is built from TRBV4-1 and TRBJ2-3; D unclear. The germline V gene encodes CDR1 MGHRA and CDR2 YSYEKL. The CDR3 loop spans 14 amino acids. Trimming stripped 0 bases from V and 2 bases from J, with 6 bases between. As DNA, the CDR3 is TGCGCCAGCAGCCAAGAATTAGTCACAGATACGCAGTATTTT. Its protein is CASSQELVTDTQYF.

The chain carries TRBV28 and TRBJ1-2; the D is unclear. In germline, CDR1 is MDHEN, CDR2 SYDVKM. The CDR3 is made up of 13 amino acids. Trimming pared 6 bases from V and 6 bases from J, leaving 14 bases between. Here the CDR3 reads CASRLTASDGYTF. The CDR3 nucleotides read TGTGCCAGCAGGTTAACAGCTTCGGATGGCTACACCTTC.

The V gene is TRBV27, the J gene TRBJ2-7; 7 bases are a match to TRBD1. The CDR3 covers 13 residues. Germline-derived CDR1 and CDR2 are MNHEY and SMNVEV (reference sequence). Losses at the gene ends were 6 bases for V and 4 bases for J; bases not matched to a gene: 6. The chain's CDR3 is CASRRQGWYEQYF. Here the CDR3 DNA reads TGTGCCAGCAGGCGACAGGGATGGTACGAGCAGTACTTC.

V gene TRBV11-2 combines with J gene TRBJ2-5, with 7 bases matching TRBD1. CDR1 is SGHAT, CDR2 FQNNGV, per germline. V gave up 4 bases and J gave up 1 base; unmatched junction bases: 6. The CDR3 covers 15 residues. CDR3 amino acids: CASSSLTGRQETQYF. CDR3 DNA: TGTGCCAGCAGCTCTTTGACAGGGCGCCAAGAGACCCAGTACTTC.

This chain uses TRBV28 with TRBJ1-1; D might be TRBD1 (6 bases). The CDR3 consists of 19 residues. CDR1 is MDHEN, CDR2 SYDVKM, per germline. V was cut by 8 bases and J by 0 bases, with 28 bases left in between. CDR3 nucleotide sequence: TGTGCCAGCGTCGGAGGTATAGGGCAGGGGTCGTTCATGAACACTGAAGCTTTCTTT. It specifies CASVGGIGQGSFMNTEAFF.